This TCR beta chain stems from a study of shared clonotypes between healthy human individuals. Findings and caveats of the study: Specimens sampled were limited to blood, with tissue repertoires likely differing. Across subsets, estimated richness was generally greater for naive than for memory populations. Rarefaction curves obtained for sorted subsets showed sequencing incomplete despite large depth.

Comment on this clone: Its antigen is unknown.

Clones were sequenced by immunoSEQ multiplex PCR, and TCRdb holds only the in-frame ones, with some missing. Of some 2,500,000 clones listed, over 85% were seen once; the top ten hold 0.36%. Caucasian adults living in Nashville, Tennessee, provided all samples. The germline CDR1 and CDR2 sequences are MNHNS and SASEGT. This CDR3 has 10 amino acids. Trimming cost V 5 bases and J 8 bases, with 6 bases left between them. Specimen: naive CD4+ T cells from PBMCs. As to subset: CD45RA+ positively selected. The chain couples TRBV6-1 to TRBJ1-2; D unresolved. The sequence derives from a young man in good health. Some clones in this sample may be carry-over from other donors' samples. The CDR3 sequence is CASSMNGYTF. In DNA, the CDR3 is TGTGCCAGCAGTATGAACGGCTACACCTTC.